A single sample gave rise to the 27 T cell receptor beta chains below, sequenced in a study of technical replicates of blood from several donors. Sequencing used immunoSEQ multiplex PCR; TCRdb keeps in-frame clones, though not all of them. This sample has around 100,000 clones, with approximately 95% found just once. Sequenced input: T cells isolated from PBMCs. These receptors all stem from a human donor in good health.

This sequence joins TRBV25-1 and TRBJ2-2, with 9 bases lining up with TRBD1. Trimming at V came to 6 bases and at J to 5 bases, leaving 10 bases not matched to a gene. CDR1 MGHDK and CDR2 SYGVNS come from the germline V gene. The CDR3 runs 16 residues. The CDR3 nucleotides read TGTGCCAGCAGAACGGGACAGGGATTATATACCGGGGAGCTGTTTTTT. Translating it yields CASRTGQGLYTGELFF.

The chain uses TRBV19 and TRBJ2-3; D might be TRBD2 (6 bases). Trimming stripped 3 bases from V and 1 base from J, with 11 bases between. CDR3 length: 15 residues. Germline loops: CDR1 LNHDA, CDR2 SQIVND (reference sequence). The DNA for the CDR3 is TGTGCCAGTAGTATTAATAGCGGCGGCACAGATACGCAGTATTTT. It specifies CASSINSGGTDTQYF.

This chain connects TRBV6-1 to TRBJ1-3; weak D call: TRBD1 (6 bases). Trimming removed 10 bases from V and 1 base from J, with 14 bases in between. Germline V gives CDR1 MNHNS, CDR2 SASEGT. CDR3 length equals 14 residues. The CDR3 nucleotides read TGTGCCACTCGGGCAGGGGCTTCTGGAAACACCATATATTTT. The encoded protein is CATRAGASGNTIYF.

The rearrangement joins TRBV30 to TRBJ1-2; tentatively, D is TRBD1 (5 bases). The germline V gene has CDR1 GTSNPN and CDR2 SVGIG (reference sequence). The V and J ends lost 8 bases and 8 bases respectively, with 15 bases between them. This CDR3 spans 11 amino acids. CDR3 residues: CAKEGVLGYTF. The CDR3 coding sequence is TGTGCCAAAGAAGGGGTTTTAGGCTACACCTTC.

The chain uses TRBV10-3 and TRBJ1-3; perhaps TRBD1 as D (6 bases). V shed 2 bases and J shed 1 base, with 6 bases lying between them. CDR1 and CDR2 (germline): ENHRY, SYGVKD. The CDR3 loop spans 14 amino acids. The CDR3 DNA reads TGTGCCATCAGTGAGGGACAGTCTGGAAACACCATATATTTT. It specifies CAISEGQSGNTIYF.

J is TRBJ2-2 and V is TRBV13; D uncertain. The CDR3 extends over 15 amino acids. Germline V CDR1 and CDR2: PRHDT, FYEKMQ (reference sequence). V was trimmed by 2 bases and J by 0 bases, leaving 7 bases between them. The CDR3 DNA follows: TGTGCCAGCAGCTTAACAGCCCCGAACACCGGGGAGCTGTTTTTT. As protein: CASSLTAPNTGELFF.

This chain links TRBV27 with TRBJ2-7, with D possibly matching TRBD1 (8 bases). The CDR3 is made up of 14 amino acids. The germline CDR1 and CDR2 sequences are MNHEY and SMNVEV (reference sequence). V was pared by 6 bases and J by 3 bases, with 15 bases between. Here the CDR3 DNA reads TGTGCCAGCAGCGGGACAGGACTAGGCTACGAGCAGTACTTC. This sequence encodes CASSGTGLGYEQYF.

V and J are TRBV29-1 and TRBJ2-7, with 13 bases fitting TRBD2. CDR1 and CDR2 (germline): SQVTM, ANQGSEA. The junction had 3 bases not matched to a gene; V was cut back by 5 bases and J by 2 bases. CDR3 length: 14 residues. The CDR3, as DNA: TGCAGCGTTTGGGGACTAGCGGGAACCTACGAGCAGTACTTC. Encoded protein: CSVWGLAGTYEQYF.

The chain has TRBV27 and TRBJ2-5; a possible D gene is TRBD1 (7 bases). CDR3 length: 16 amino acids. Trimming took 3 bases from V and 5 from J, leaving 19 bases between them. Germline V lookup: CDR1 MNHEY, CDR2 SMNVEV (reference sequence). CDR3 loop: CASSFGSGGSFETQYF. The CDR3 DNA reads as TGTGCCAGCAGTTTTGGTTCAGGGGGGTCATTTGAGACCCAGTACTTC.

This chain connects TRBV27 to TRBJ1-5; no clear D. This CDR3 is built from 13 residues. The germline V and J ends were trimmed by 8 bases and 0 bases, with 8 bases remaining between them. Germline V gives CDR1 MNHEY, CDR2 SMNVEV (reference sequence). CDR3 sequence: CASGRYSNQPQHF. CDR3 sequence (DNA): TGTGCCAGCGGGAGGTATAGCAATCAGCCCCAGCATTTT.

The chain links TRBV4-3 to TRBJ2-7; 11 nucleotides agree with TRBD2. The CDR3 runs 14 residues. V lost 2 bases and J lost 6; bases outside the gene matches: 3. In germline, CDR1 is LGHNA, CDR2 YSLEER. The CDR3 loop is CASSQRLAGLEQYF. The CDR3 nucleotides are TGCGCCAGCAGCCAACGACTAGCGGGACTCGAGCAGTACTTC.

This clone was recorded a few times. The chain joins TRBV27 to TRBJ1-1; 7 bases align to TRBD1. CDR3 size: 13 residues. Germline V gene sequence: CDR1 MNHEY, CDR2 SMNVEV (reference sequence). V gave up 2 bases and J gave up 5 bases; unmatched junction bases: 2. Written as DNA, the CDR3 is TGTGCCAGCAGTTTACCAGGGGGAACTGAAGCTTTCTTT. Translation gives CASSLPGGTEAFF.

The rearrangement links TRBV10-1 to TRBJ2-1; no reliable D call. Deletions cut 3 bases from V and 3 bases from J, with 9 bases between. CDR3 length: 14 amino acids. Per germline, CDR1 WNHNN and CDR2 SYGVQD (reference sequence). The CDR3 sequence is CASSEYTDYNEQFF. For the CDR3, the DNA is TGCGCCAGCAGTGAATACACAGACTACAATGAGCAGTTCTTC.

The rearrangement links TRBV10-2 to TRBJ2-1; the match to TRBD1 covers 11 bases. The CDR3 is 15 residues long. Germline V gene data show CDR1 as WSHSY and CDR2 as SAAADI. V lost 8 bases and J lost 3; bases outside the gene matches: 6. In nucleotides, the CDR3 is TGCGCCAGCTCCGCCGGGACAGGGGGCTACAATGAGCAGTTCTTC. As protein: CASSAGTGGYNEQFF.

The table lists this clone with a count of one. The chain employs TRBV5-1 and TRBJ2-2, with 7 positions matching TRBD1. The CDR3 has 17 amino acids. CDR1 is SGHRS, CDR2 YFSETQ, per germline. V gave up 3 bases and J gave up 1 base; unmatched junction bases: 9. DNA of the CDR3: TGCGCCAGCAGCTGGACCTCCGGACAGGAGAACACCGGGGAGCTGTTTTTT. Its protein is CASSWTSGQENTGELFF.

CDR3 loop: CASSVAGTGYTF. CDR3 DNA sequence: TGTGCCAGCAGTGTCGCGGGGACGGGCTACACCTTC. The genes are TRBV7-9 and TRBJ1-2; possible D gene TRBD1, 5 bases. Per germline, CDR1 SEHNR and CDR2 FQNEAQ (reference sequence). The V end lost 6 bases, the J end lost 8 bases, and 13 bases lay between the germline ends. The CDR3 contains 12 residues.

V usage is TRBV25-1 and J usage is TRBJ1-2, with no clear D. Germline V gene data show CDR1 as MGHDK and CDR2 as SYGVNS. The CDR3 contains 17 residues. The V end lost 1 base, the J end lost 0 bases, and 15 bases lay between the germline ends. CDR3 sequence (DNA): TGTGCCAGCAGTGAATTGGGTAGTGCGGATTCTAACTATGGCTACACCTTC. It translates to CASSELGSADSNYGYTF.

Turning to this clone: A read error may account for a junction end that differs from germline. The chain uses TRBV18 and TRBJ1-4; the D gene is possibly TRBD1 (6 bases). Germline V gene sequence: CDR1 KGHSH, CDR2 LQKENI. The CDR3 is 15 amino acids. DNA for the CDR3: TGTGCCAGCTCATCTAACCGGGACACTACTGAAAAACTGTTTTTT. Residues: CASSSNRDTTEKLFF.

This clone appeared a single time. CDR3 nucleotides: TGCGCCAGCAGCCGGGACAGCCTACTTTACGAGCAGTACTTC. It yields the protein CASSRDSLLYEQYF. The genes are TRBV5-1 and TRBJ2-7; 7 nucleotides match TRBD1. The V segment lost 4 bases and the J segment 4 bases; nucleotides outside the gene matches: 8. The germline gives CDR1 SGHRS, CDR2 YFSETQ. The CDR3 spans 14 residues.

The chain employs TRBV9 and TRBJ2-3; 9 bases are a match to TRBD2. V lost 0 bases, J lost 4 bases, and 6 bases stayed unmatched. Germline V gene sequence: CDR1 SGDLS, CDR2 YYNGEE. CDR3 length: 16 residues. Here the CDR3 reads CASSVGGSGSSDTQYF. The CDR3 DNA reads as TGTGCCAGCAGCGTAGGTGGTAGCGGGAGTTCAGATACGCAGTATTTT.

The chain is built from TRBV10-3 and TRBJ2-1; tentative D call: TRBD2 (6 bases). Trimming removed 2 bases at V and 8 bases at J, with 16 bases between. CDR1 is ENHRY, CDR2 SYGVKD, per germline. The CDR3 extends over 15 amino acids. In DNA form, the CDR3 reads TGTGCCATCAGTGAGGTGGAGCTGGGGGACTATGAGCAGTTCTTC. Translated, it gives CAISEVELGDYEQFF.

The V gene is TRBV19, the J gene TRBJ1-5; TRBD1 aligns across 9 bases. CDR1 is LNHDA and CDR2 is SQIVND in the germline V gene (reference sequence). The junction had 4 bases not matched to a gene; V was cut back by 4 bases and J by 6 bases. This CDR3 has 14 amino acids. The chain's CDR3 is CASSKGTGFQPQHF. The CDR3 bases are TGTGCCAGTAGTAAAGGGACAGGGTTTCAGCCCCAGCATTTT.

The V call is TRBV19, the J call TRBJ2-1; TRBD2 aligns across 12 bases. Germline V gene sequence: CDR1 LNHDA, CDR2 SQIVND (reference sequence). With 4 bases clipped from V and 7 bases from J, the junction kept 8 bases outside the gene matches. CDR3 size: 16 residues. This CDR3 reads CASSTPGLAGNNEQFF. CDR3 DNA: TGTGCCAGTAGTACCCCGGGACTAGCGGGTAATAATGAGCAGTTCTTC.

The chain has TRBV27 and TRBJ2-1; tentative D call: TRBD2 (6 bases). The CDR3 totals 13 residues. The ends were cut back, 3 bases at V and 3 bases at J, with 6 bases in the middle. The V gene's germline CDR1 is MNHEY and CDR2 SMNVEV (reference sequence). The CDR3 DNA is TGTGCCAGCAGTTTGGAGGGCTACAATGAGCAGTTCTTC. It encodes CASSLEGYNEQFF.

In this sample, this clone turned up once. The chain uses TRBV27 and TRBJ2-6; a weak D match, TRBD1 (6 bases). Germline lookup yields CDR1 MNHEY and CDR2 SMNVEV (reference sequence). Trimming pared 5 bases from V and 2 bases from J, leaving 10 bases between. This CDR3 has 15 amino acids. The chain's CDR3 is CASSAYRAGANVLTF. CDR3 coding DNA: TGTGCCAGCAGTGCCTACAGGGCTGGGGCCAACGTCCTGACTTTC.

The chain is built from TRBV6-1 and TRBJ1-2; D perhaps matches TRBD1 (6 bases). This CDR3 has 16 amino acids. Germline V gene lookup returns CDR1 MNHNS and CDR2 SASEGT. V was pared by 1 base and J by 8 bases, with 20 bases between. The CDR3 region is CASSEDAISRGRGYTF. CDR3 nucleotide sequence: TGTGCCAGCAGTGAAGACGCTATAAGCAGGGGTCGGGGCTACACCTTC.

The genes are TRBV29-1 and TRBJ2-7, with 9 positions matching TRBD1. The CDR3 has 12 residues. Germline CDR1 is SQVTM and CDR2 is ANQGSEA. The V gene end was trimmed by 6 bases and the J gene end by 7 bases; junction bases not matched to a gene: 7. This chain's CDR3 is CSVGTGFREQYF. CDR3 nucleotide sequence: TGCAGCGTAGGGACAGGGTTCCGGGAGCAGTACTTC.